This T cell receptor beta chain was profiled in a study of early T cells in non-severe SARS-CoV-2 infection. TCRdb used MiXCR to reprocess the 5' RACE reads, holding one entry per CDR3 protein. The repertoire includes about 98,000 distinct CDR3 sequences, 8% to 13% of them detected once, and approximately 5% sits in the top ten. V trimming: 4 bases; J trimming: 2 bases; junction bases outside the gene matches: 3. This CDR3 is built from 14 residues. Germline CDR1 is LGHDT and CDR2 is YNNKEL (reference sequence). This receptor was identified in an adult who was a healthcare worker with PCR-confirmed SARS-CoV-2 infection or an uninfected control (not recorded which). Input material: whole blood. This chain joins TRBV3-1 and TRBJ2-5; 8 nucleotides line up with TRBD2. CDR3 sequence (DNA): TGTGCCAGCAGCCGTAGCGGGGCTCAAGAGACCCAGTACTTC. Translated: CASSRSGAQETQYF.